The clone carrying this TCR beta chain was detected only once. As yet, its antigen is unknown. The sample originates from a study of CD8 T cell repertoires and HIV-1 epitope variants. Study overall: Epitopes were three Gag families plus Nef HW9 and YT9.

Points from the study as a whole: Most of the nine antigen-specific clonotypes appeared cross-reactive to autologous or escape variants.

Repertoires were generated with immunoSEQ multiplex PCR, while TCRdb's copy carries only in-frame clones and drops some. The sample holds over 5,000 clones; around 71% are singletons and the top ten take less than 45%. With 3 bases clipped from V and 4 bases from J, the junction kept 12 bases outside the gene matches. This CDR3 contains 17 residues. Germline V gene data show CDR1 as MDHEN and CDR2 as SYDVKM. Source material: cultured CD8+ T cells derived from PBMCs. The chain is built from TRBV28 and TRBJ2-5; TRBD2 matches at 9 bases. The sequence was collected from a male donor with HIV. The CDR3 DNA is TGTGCCAGCAGTTTTAATCAGCGGGAGGATCTTGGAGAGACCCAGTACTTC. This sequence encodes CASSFNQREDLGETQYF.